This TCR beta chain originates from a study of shared clonotypes between healthy human individuals. Points from the study as a whole: Sampling used blood alone; tissue repertoires probably differ. Memory subsets generally showed lower estimated richness than naive subsets.

On this clone itself: Its target is not known.

The assay ran at deep level. Generated by immunoSEQ multiplex PCR, the TCRdb table keeps only in-frame clones and is missing some. The table lists roughly 1 million clones, about 77% of them singletons. CD45RA-negative memory and CD45RA+ naive subsets were split from the CD4+ cells. Sequenced input: memory CD4+ T cells sorted from blood. The subset is: CD45RA-negative fraction. This TCR derives from a man aged 18 to 30 in good health.

CDR3: CSVELSVARYTF. The DNA for the CDR3 is TGCAGCGTTGAGCTGAGTGTGGCCCGCTACACCTTC. The chain employs TRBV29-1 and TRBJ1-2; D gene ambiguous. Germline loops: CDR1 SQVTM, CDR2 ANQGSEA. Trimming cost V 3 bases and J 9 bases, with 14 bases left between them. This CDR3 spans 12 amino acids.